This entry describes one TCR beta chain. Its antigen is as yet unknown. The junction does not match germline at one end; this may be a read error. Starting from roughly 540 ng of total RNA, TCR beta cDNA was produced with a primer in the constant region. Investigators got TCR beta libraries out of three nested multiplex PCR rounds, done with slightly modified ARM-PCR. A C-beta reverse primer was combined with TRBV1-TRBV30 forward primers in the first two PCR rounds, and each round had roughly 11 cycles. TCRdb used MiXCR to reprocess the multiplex PCR reads, holding one entry per CDR3 protein. This sample carries about 180,000 distinct CDR3 sequences, about 60% of them seen once, and the ten largest clones take 65% to 80%. This sample stems from a study of tumor-infiltrating lymphocytes in primary liver carcinoma. Study results and limitations: Each sample was bulk and unsorted; consequently, CD4+ and CD8+ repertoires were not compared. Reduced overlap was seen in tumor-adjacent and tumor-blood pairs versus tumor region pairs.

It was unsorted whole blood that yielded blood RNA, and germline DNA was also extracted. This CDR3 contains 14 residues. The genes are TRBV12-3 or TRBV12-4 and TRBJ2-5; 9 bases align to TRBD2. This clonotype was sampled from a man aged 35 to 55 with primary liver carcinoma and hepatitis B virus infection. Sample: peripheral blood. The CDR3 DNA reads as TGTGCCAGCAGTCCGCGGACTAGCGCAGAGGCCCAGTACTTC. Its protein is CASSPRTSAEAQYF.